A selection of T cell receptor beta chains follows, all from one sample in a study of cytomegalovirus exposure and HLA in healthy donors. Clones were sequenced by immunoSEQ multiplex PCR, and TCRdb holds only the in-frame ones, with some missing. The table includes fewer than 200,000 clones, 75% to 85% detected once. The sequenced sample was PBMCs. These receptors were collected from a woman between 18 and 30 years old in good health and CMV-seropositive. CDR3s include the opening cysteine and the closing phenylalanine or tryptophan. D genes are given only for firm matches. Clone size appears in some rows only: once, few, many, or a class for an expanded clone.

CDR3nt: TGCGCCAGCAGCTTGGGGCCGATGAACACTGAAGCTTTCTTT
CDR3aa: CASSLGPMNTEAFF
abundance: -
v_gene: TRBV5-1
d_gene: -
j_gene: TRBJ1-1

CDR3nt: TGCAGCGTTGCCCCGACTGAGGGATATGGCTACACCTTC
CDR3aa: CSVAPTEGYGYTF
abundance: -
v_gene: TRBV29-1
d_gene: -
j_gene: TRBJ1-2

CDR3nt: TGTGCCATCAGTGACCGGATATTACAGTCCTACGAGCAGTACTTC
CDR3aa: CAISDRILQSYEQYF
abundance: -
v_gene: TRBV10-3
d_gene: -
j_gene: TRBJ2-7

CDR3nt: TGCGCCAGCAGCCAAGAAACACAGGGTGGCTCCTACAATGAGCAGTTCTTC
CDR3aa: CASSQETQGGSYNEQFF
abundance: -
v_gene: TRBV4-1
d_gene: -
j_gene: TRBJ2-1

CDR3nt: TGTGCCAGCAGCAAAGCTCACAGGGGGACCGGGGAGCTGTTTTTT
CDR3aa: CASSKAHRGTGELFF
abundance: -
v_gene: TRBV21-1
d_gene: -
j_gene: TRBJ2-2

CDR3nt: TGTGCCAGCAGCCCGTGGGGCGGGGGAATCACAGATACGCAGTATTTT
CDR3aa: CASSPWGGGITDTQYF
abundance: -
v_gene: TRBV4-2
d_gene: TRBD2
j_gene: TRBJ2-3

CDR3nt: TGTGCCAGTGGCAGACAGATGAACACTGAAGCTTTCTTT
CDR3aa: CASGRQMNTEAFF
abundance: once
v_gene: TRBV19
d_gene: -
j_gene: TRBJ1-1

CDR3nt: TGTGCCAGCAGGGGACAGGGGATGGGGCCCCAGCATTTT
CDR3aa: CASRGQGMGPQHF
abundance: few
v_gene: TRBV6-6
d_gene: TRBD1
j_gene: TRBJ1-5

CDR3nt: TGTGCCAGCAACAATAGGTACTCAGCAGGGTTGACAGATACGCAGTATTTT
CDR3aa: CASNNRYSAGLTDTQYF
abundance: -
v_gene: TRBV7-2
d_gene: -
j_gene: TRBJ2-3

CDR3nt: TGTGCCAGCAGCCCCTCCTCGGGGAACACTGAAGCTTTCTTT
CDR3aa: CASSPSSGNTEAFF
abundance: -
v_gene: TRBV28
d_gene: -
j_gene: TRBJ1-1

CDR3nt: TGTGCCAGCAGCGGAACACGGACAGGAGAAGCTTTCTTT
CDR3aa: CASSGTRTGEAFF
abundance: few
v_gene: TRBV7-9
d_gene: TRBD1
j_gene: TRBJ1-1

CDR3nt: TGTGCCAGCAGTTTTCCCGCCCCCGAAGGAGAGGGGGCAAACTATGGCTACACCTTC
CDR3aa: CASSFPAPEGEGANYGYTF
abundance: -
v_gene: TRBV27
d_gene: TRBD1
j_gene: TRBJ1-2

CDR3nt: TGTGCCAGCAGCGCCCCGGGTGTGTCACAAGAGACCCAGTACTTC
CDR3aa: CASSAPGVSQETQYF
abundance: -
v_gene: TRBV9
d_gene: -
j_gene: TRBJ2-5

CDR3nt: TGTGCCAGCGCCGGTGCCACTAATGAAAAACTGTTTTTT
CDR3aa: CASAGATNEKLFF
abundance: -
v_gene: TRBV6-6
d_gene: -
j_gene: TRBJ1-4

CDR3nt: TGTGCCAGCAGCTTAGGGAGCGGTGGGGAGCAGTTCTTC
CDR3aa: CASSLGSGGEQFF
abundance: -
v_gene: TRBV11-3
d_gene: -
j_gene: TRBJ2-1

CDR3nt: TGTGCCAGCAGTCCCGAACGACAGGGGCGCCAAGCTTTCTTT
CDR3aa: CASSPERQGRQAFF
abundance: -
v_gene: TRBV6-1
d_gene: TRBD1
j_gene: TRBJ1-1

CDR3nt: TGTGCCAGCAGCCCAGGGCTACTAGCGGGGGGTTACAATGAGCAGTTCTTC
CDR3aa: CASSPGLLAGGYNEQFF
abundance: once
v_gene: TRBV7-7
d_gene: TRBD2
j_gene: TRBJ2-1

CDR3nt: TGTGCCAGCAGTTACTCGGCCAGAATCACAGATACGCAGTATTTT
CDR3aa: CASSYSARITDTQYF
abundance: -
v_gene: TRBV6-5
d_gene: -
j_gene: TRBJ2-3

CDR3nt: TGTGCCAGCAGCCTGCGGGGCGGGGGCCTCTACAATGAGCAGTTCTTC
CDR3aa: CASSLRGGGLYNEQFF
abundance: -
v_gene: TRBV14
d_gene: -
j_gene: TRBJ2-1

CDR3nt: TGTGCCAGCAGGCGACAGGGGTCGGAAAAACTGTTTTTT
CDR3aa: CASRRQGSEKLFF
abundance: -
v_gene: TRBV28
d_gene: TRBD1
j_gene: TRBJ1-4

CDR3nt: TGTGCCAGCAGCTTTACAGGTTACTCCTACGAGCAGTACTTC
CDR3aa: CASSFTGYSYEQYF
abundance: -
v_gene: TRBV7-2
d_gene: -
j_gene: TRBJ2-7

CDR3nt: TGTGCCAGCAGCTTAGGGGACAGGCTCTACGAGCAGTACTTC
CDR3aa: CASSLGDRLYEQYF
abundance: -
v_gene: TRBV7-2
d_gene: TRBD1
j_gene: TRBJ2-7

CDR3nt: TGTGCCAGCAGTGAGTCGGTACCGGGGGTCCACTATGGCTACACCTTC
CDR3aa: CASSESVPGVHYGYTF
abundance: -
v_gene: TRBV25-1
d_gene: -
j_gene: TRBJ1-2

CDR3nt: TGTGCCAGCATCCTAAGGTTCGCGGGGGAGCAGTACTTC
CDR3aa: CASILRFAGEQYF
abundance: -
v_gene: TRBV7-2
d_gene: -
j_gene: TRBJ2-7

CDR3nt: TGTGCCAGCAGCTTATCCATCGGCGGGGAGCTGTTTTTT
CDR3aa: CASSLSIGGELFF
abundance: once
v_gene: TRBV7-2
d_gene: -
j_gene: TRBJ2-2

CDR3nt: TGTGCCAGCAGTTTAAGAGACCGGGGCGAGCAGTACTTC
CDR3aa: CASSLRDRGEQYF
abundance: -
v_gene: TRBV27
d_gene: -
j_gene: TRBJ2-7

CDR3nt: TGCAGCGTCGGTGGTTCTAGCACAGATACGCAGTATTTT
CDR3aa: CSVGGSSTDTQYF
abundance: -
v_gene: TRBV29-1
d_gene: -
j_gene: TRBJ2-3

CDR3nt: TGTGCCAGCAGTTCCAGACAGGGGGCCCAGCCCCAGCATTTT
CDR3aa: CASSSRQGAQPQHF
abundance: -
v_gene: TRBV28
d_gene: TRBD1
j_gene: TRBJ1-5

CDR3nt: TGTGCCTGGACCCACTCAGGGGGTAGGGGTGAAGCTTTCTTT
CDR3aa: CAWTHSGGRGEAFF
abundance: once
v_gene: TRBV30
d_gene: TRBD1
j_gene: TRBJ1-1

CDR3nt: TGTGCCAGCAGTGAAGCGGGCCGGAGGCCCCCCAACAATGAGCAGTTCTTC
CDR3aa: CASSEAGRRPPNNEQFF
abundance: -
v_gene: TRBV2
d_gene: -
j_gene: TRBJ2-1

CDR3nt: TGCGCCAGCAGCTTAGGGTTAGGGGTTGGGGAAGCTTTCTTT
CDR3aa: CASSLGLGVGEAFF
abundance: few
v_gene: TRBV5-1
d_gene: -
j_gene: TRBJ1-1

CDR3nt: TGTGCCAGCTCACCACCTGGGGCCTTGGGCAATCAGCCCCAGCATTTT
CDR3aa: CASSPPGALGNQPQHF
abundance: -
v_gene: TRBV18
d_gene: -
j_gene: TRBJ1-5

CDR3nt: TGTGCCAGCAGCTTGGACCACCGGACTAGAGGGGAGACCCAGTACTTC
CDR3aa: CASSLDHRTRGETQYF
abundance: -
v_gene: TRBV5-6
d_gene: TRBD2
j_gene: TRBJ2-5

CDR3nt: TGTGCCAGCAGGGAAACTACAGGGGCCGTCAATGAGCAGTTCTTC
CDR3aa: CASRETTGAVNEQFF
abundance: once
v_gene: TRBV7-2
d_gene: TRBD1
j_gene: TRBJ2-1

CDR3nt: TGCAGCGTTGATATCCCCGCCAGGATAGACACTGAAGCTTTCTTT
CDR3aa: CSVDIPARIDTEAFF
abundance: -
v_gene: TRBV29-1
d_gene: -
j_gene: TRBJ1-1

CDR3nt: TGTGCCAGTAGTATGGTAGGGGGAATGACTGAAGCTTTCTTT
CDR3aa: CASSMVGGMTEAFF
abundance: -
v_gene: TRBV19
d_gene: -
j_gene: TRBJ1-1

CDR3nt: TGTGCCAGCAGCGTAGCTACTGGACTAGCGGTGCCCCCGGCCAATGAGCAGTTCTTC
CDR3aa: CASSVATGLAVPPANEQFF
abundance: -
v_gene: TRBV9
d_gene: TRBD2
j_gene: TRBJ2-1

CDR3nt: TGCAGCGTGGGACCAGGGGCGGGTCAGCCCCAGCATTTT
CDR3aa: CSVGPGAGQPQHF
abundance: -
v_gene: TRBV29-1
d_gene: -
j_gene: TRBJ1-5

CDR3nt: TGTGCCATTCAACAGGGTTTGCACACTGAAGCTTTCTTT
CDR3aa: CAIQQGLHTEAFF
abundance: -
v_gene: TRBV6-1
d_gene: -
j_gene: TRBJ1-1

CDR3nt: TGTGCCTGGAGTGGTAGCGGGTACCAAGAGACCCAGTACTTC
CDR3aa: CAWSGSGYQETQYF
abundance: -
v_gene: TRBV30
d_gene: TRBD2
j_gene: TRBJ2-5

CDR3nt: TGTGCCAGAAAGCGTGATACGCAGTATTTT
CDR3aa: CARKRDTQYF
abundance: -
v_gene: TRBV9
d_gene: -
j_gene: TRBJ2-3

CDR3nt: TGTGCCAGCAGTTTATCTCTGTATACGGGACAGGGGCATACCATCTATGGCTACACCTTC
CDR3aa: CASSLSLYTGQGHTIYGYTF
abundance: -
v_gene: TRBV27
d_gene: TRBD1
j_gene: TRBJ1-2

CDR3nt: TGTGCCAGCAGCTTCCCGGGGTCTGGTAACGGGGAGCTGTTTTTT
CDR3aa: CASSFPGSGNGELFF
abundance: -
v_gene: TRBV5-6
d_gene: -
j_gene: TRBJ2-2

CDR3nt: TGTGCCAGCTCTGGAGAGAACACTGAAGCTTTCTTT
CDR3aa: CASSGENTEAFF
abundance: -
v_gene: TRBV18
d_gene: -
j_gene: TRBJ1-1

CDR3nt: TGTGCCAGCAGCATTAGCGGGGGGATCTACAATGAGCAGTTCTTC
CDR3aa: CASSISGGIYNEQFF
abundance: -
v_gene: TRBV2
d_gene: TRBD2
j_gene: TRBJ2-1

CDR3nt: TGTGCCAGCAGCTTAAGTCGGCGGGAGACCCAGTACTTC
CDR3aa: CASSLSRRETQYF
abundance: few
v_gene: TRBV11-2
d_gene: -
j_gene: TRBJ2-5